The clone carrying this TCR beta chain was detected only a few times. Its target is not known. This specimen belongs to a study of vaccination and CD4 T cells after COVID-19. Time point indicated: late sampling 161 to 241 days after vaccination in a few convalescent patients. Specified treatment: approximately 9-day PBMC culture with coronavirus spike peptide pools or control peptides (ViraFEST assay). Every positive PCR date fell between March and December 2020, earlier than the US Alpha, Beta and Delta variants. Wells contained roughly 2.2 million PBMCs each, and these were cultured with roughly 10 IU/ml IL-2 and roughly 9.8 ug/ml peptide pools. At the Johns Hopkins FTIC core, DNA taken from cultured CD4+ T cells was sequenced by way of the Oncomine TCR Beta short-read assay. The authors extracted genomic DNA from cultured CD4+ T cells. TCRdb independently ran MiXCR on the PCR reads; one entry per CDR3 protein. Of around 15,000 distinct CDR3 sequences listed, 47% are singletons.

Germline V gives CDR1 DFQATT, CDR2 SNEGSKA (reference sequence). V lost 0 bases, J lost 4 bases, and 8 bases stayed unmatched. The CDR3 is 15 residues long. General observations from the study: Relatively few convalescent patients were studied; early post-infection timepoints were not included.

The chain carries TRBV20-1 and TRBJ2-5; 7 nucleotides line up with TRBD2. Material: CD4+ T cells from blood, cultured in vitro, obtained about 7 months after SARS-CoV-2 vaccination. The TCR comes from a human donor who had recovered from COVID-19. The CDR3 DNA sequence: TGCAGTGCTAGAGAGGAGGGAGGGGTTGGAGAGACCCAGTACTTC. Protein product: CSAREEGGVGETQYF.